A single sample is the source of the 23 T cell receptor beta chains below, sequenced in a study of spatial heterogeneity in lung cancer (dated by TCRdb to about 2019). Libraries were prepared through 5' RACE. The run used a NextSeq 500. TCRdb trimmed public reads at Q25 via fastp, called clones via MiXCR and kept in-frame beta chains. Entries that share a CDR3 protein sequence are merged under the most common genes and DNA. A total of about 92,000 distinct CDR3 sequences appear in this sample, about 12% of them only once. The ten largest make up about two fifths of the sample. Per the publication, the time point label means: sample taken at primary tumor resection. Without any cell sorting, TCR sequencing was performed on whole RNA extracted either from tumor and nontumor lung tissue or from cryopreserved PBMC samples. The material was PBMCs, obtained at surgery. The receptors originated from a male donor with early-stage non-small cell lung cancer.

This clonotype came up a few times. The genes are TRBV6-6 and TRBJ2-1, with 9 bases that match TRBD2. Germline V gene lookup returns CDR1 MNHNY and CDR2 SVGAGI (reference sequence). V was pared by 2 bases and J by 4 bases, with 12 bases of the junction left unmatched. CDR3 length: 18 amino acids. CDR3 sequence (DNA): TGTGCCAGCAGTTACCCCATGGTAGAGCGGGGGGAGTACAATGAGCAGTTCTTC. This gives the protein CASSYPMVERGEYNEQFF.

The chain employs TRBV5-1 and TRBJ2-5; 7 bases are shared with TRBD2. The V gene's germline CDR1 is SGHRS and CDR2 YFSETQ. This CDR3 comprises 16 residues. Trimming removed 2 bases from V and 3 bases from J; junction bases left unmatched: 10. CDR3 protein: CASSFGRRRGEETQYF. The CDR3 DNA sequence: TGCGCCAGCAGCTTTGGAAGACGTCGGGGGGAAGAGACCCAGTACTTC.

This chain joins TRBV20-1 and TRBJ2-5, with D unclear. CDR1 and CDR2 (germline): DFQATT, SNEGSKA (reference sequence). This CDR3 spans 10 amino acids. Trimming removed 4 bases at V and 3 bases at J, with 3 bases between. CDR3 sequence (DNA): TGCAGTGCTAAGAAAGAGACCCAGTACTTC. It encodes CSAKKETQYF.

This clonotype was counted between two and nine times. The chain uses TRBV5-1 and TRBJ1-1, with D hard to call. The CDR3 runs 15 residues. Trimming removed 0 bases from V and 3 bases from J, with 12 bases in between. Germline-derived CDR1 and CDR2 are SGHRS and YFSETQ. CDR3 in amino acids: CASSLAGLSDTEAFF. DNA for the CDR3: TGCGCCAGCAGCTTGGCCGGGCTGAGCGACACTGAAGCTTTCTTT.

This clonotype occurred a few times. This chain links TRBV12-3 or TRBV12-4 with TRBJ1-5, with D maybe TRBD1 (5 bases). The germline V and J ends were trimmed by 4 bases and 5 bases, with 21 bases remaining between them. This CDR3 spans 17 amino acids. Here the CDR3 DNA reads TGTGCCAGCAGTTCGCAGGGTCGAGGTAGGATTCATCAGCCCCAGCATTTT. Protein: CASSSQGRGRIHQPQHF.

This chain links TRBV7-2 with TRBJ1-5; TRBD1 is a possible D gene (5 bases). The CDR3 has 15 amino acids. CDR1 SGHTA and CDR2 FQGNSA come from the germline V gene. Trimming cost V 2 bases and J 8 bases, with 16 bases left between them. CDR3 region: CASSLRGQGAEPQHF. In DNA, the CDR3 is TGTGCCAGCAGCTTAAGAGGGCAGGGAGCGGAGCCCCAGCATTTT. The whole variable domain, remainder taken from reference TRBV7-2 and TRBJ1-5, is GAGVSQSPSNKVTEKGKDVELRCDPISGHTALYWYRQSLGQGLEFLIYFQGNSAPDKSGLPSDRFSAERTGGSVSTLTIQRTQQEDSAVYLCASSLRGQGAEPQHFGDGTRLSIL.

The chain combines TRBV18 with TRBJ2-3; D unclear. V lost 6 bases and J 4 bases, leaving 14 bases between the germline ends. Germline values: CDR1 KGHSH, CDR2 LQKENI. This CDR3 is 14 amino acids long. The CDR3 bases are TGTGCCAGCTCCCCGCAGTCGGTGGCAGATACGCAGTATTTT. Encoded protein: CASSPQSVADTQYF.

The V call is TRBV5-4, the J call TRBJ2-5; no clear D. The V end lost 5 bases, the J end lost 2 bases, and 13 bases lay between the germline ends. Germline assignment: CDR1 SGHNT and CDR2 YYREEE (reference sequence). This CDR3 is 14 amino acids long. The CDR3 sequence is CASSSPPFQETQYF. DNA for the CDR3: TGTGCCAGCAGTTCCCCCCCGTTTCAAGAGACCCAGTACTTC.

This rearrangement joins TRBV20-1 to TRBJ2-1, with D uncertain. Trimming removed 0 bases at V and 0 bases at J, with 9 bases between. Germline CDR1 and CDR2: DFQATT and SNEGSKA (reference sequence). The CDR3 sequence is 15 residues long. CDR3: CSARDYRDSYNEQFF. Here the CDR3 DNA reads TGCAGTGCTAGAGATTATAGGGACTCCTACAATGAGCAGTTCTTC.

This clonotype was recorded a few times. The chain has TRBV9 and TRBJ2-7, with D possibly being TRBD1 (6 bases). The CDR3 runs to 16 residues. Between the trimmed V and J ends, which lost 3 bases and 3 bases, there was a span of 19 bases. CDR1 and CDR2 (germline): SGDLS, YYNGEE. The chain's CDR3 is CASSESTGSSVYEQYF. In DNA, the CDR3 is TGTGCCAGCAGCGAATCCACAGGGAGTTCTGTCTACGAGCAGTACTTC.

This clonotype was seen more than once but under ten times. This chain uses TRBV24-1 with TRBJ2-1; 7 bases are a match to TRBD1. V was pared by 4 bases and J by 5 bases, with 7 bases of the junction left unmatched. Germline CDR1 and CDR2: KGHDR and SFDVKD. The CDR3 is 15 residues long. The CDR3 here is CATSETGRANNEQFF. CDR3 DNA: TGTGCCACCAGTGAGACAGGGCGTGCGAACAATGAGCAGTTCTTC.

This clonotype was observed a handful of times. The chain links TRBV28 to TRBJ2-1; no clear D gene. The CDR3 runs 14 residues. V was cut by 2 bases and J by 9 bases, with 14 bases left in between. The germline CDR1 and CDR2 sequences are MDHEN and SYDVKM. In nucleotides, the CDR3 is TGTGCCAGCAGTTTAGCCCTGGTGGGTTCTGAGCAGTTCTTC. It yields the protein CASSLALVGSEQFF. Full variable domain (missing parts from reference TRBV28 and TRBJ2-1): DVKVTQSSRYLVKRTGEKVFLECVQDMDHENMFWYRQDPGLGLRLIYFSYDVKMKEKGDIPEGYSVSREKKERFSLILESASTNQTSMYLCASSLALVGSEQFFGPGTRLTVL.

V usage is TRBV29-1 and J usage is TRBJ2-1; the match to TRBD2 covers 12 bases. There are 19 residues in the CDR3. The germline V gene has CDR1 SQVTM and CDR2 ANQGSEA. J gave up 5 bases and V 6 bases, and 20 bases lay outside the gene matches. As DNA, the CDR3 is TGCAGCGTCCGCAGAGCTAGCGGGAGGGCCGGTGGGACGGACAATGAGCAGTTCTTC. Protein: CSVRRASGRAGGTDNEQFF.

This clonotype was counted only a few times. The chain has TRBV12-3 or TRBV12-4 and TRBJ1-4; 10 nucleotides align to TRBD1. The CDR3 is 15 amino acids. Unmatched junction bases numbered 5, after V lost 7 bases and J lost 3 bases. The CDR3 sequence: CASTLGTGANEKLFF. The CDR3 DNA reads TGTGCCAGCACCCTCGGGACAGGGGCTAATGAAAAACTGTTTTTT.

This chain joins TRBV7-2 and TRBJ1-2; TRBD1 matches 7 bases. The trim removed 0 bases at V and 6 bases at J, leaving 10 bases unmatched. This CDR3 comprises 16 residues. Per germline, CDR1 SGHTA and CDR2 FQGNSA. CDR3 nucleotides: TGTGCCAGCAGCTTAGCGGTTTCAGTTAGGGGGCATGGCTACACCTTC. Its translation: CASSLAVSVRGHGYTF.

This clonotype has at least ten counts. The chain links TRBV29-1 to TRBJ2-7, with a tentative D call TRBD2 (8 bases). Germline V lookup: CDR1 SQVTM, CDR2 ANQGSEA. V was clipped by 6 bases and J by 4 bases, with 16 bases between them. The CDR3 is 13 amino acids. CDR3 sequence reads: CSVRGTRGYEQYF. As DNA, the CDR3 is TGCAGCGTCAGGGGGACTAGAGGGTACGAGCAGTACTTC.

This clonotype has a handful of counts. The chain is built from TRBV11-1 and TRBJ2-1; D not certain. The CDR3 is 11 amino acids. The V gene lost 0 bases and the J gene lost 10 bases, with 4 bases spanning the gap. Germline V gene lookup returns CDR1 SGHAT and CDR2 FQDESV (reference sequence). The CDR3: CASSLAIEQFF. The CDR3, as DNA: TGTGCCAGCAGCTTAGCAATCGAGCAGTTCTTC.

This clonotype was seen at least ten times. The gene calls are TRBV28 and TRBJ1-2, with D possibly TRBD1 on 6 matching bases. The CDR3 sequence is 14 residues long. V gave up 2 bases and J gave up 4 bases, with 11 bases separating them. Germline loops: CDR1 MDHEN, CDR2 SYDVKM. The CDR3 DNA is TGTGCCAGCAGTTTAGCAGGGGTGATCTATGGCTACACCTTC. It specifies CASSLAGVIYGYTF.

CDR3 in DNA: TGTGCCAGCAGCTTAGTCGGGAGTACTTACAATGAGCAGTTCTTC. Protein: CASSLVGSTYNEQFF. The V call is TRBV7-2, the J call TRBJ2-1; tentatively, D is TRBD2 (6 bases). The germline V gene encodes CDR1 SGHTA and CDR2 FQGNSA. Trimming took 1 base from V and 4 from J, leaving 11 bases between them. This CDR3 spans 15 amino acids.

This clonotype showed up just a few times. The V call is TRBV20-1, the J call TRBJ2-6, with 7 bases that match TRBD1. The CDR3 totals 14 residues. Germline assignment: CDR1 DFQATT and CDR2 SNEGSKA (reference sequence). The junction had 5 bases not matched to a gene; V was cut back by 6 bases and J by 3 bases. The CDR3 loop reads CSASTGVGANVLTF. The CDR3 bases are TGCAGTGCAAGTACAGGGGTTGGGGCCAACGTCCTGACTTTC.

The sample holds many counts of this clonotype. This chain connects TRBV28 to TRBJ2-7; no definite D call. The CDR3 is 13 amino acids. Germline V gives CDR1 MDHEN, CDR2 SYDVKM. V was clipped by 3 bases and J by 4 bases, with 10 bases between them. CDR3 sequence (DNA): TGTGCCAGCAGTTTGTTACCCCCGTACGAGCAGTACTTC. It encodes CASSLLPPYEQYF.

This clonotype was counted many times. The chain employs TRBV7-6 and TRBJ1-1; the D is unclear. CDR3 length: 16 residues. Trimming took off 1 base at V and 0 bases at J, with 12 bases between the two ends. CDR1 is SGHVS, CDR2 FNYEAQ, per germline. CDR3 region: CASSLEPGPMNTEAFF. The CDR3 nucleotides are TGTGCCAGCAGCTTAGAACCGGGCCCAATGAACACTGAAGCTTTCTTT.

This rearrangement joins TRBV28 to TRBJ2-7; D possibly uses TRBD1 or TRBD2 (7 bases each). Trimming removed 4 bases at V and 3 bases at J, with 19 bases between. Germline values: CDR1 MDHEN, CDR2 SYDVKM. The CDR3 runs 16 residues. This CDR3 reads CASSSTGGGTDYEQYF. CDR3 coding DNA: TGTGCCAGCAGTTCTACGGGGGGAGGGACAGACTACGAGCAGTACTTC.